This T cell receptor (beta chain) was captured by sequencing in a study of early T cells in non-severe SARS-CoV-2 infection (dated by TCRdb to the early 2020s). The study in broad terms: Because TCR sequencing was done on bulk RNA from unsorted whole blood, the alpha and beta chains could not be paired. Study-level results and caveats: VDJdb matching was skewed toward anti-spike CD8 responses, so virus-specific expansions were likely underestimated and private and CD4 specificities were missed.

In this sample, this clonotype turned up many times. Its antigen is currently not known. Base quality data are lacking; no much larger clone is found one base away. Libraries were built with 5' RACE. Instrument used: NextSeq 500. The TCR library protocol attached unique molecular identifiers to individual cDNA molecules to correct for sequencing error and PCR bias. Sequencing covered both TCR alpha and beta chains, and within each sample the abundances of alpha and beta sequences were tightly co-correlated. As for how the authors treated the data: V gene, J gene and CDR3 annotation of TCR sequences was performed with Decombinator V4. Expanded TCRs were defined as changing significantly between any two time points under a Poisson model with p below 0.0001. Abundances of TCRs were expressed as counts per million after normalisation to the total number of TCRs sequenced in each sample. MAIT TCRs were defined by TRAV1-2 paired with TRAJ12, TRAJ20 or TRAJ33, and iNKT TCRs by TRAV10 paired with TRAJ18. VDJdb, accessed 1 November 2021, was searched for CMV, EBV and SARS-CoV-2 annotated TCRs, excluding TCRs annotated for multiple antigens. Using fastp trimming at Q25 and MiXCR clonotype assembly, TCRdb reanalyzed the public sequencing data and kept in-frame beta chains. All rows with the same CDR3 protein become a single entry with the most common DNA and genes. These V and J calls originate from TCRdb's pipeline instead of the authors' own analysis. Recorded for this sample are about 46,000 distinct CDR3 sequences; 5.4% of them occurred a single time. Around 5% of the sample goes to the ten largest clones.

A case-control design nested within a healthcare worker cohort in London, UK, was used, with weekly nasopharyngeal swab PCR tests and blood sampling performed. Healthcare workers were recruited during the week of the UK lockdown, between 23 and 31 March 2020, and followed weekly for up to 16 weeks. The junction shows trimming of 0 bases on V and 6 bases on J, plus 8 bases between the germline ends. The germline V gene encodes CDR1 MNHNY and CDR2 SVGAGI (reference sequence). Its CDR3 holds 13 amino acids, cysteine through phenylalanine. Only the CDR3 DNA stays, 39 bases, in frame from base 1. The sequence derives from an adult who was a healthcare worker with PCR-confirmed SARS-CoV-2 infection or an uninfected control (not recorded which). The sequence links TRBV6-6 to TRBJ1-2; no D segment can be confidently identified. Specimen: whole blood, collected at baseline. For the CDR3, the sequence is CASSYSNRDGYTF. The DNA sequence is as follows: TGTGCCAGCAGTTACTCGAATCGAGATGGCTACACCTTC.